A single sample gave rise to the 8 T cell receptor beta chains below, sequenced in a study of T-cell reconstitution after alpha-beta-depleted transplantation in children. During its preparation, the TCRbeta library received unique molecular identifiers. TCRdb redid the calling of the PCR reads with MiXCR, one entry per CDR3 protein. Of about 98,000 distinct CDR3 sequences in the sample, approximately 5.4% were seen once. The sequenced sample was PBMCs, mostly from graft donor cells, obtained 60 days after TCRalphabeta/CD19-depleted stem cell transplant. Receptors were obtained from a female patient aged 2 to 10 who had a stem cell transplant for Fanconi anemia, so the T cells may come from the graft donor.

This clonotype was observed a handful of times. The chain has TRBV7-6 and TRBJ2-7; D is ambiguous. Trimming left V 0 bases short and J 6 bases short, with 9 bases between. The CDR3 runs 13 residues. Germline V lookup: CDR1 SGHVS, CDR2 FNYEAQ. The CDR3: CASSLALIGEQYF. The CDR3, as DNA: TGTGCCAGCAGCTTAGCGTTGATCGGCGAGCAGTACTTC.

There are many counts of this clonotype. The gene calls are TRBV29-1 and TRBJ1-4, with 9 positions matching TRBD1. The germline gives CDR1 SQVTM, CDR2 ANQGSEA. The junction had 8 bases not matched to a gene; V was cut back by 4 bases and J by 8 bases. This CDR3 has 14 amino acids. Here the CDR3 DNA reads TGCAGCGTTGGGTTAACAGGGGGCGAGGAAAAACTGTTTTTT. Translated: CSVGLTGGEEKLFF.

V is TRBV4-1 and J is TRBJ2-4, with TRBD2 as a possible D gene (7 bases). With 2 bases removed from V and 7 bases from J, the gap between germline ends came to 30 bases. Per germline, CDR1 MGHRA and CDR2 YSYEKL. The CDR3 has 20 amino acids. In DNA, the CDR3 is TGCGCCAGCAGCCAATCTAGGGGGGAGGGCTTTTTTATGAGGACGAACATTCAGTACTTC. Residues: CASSQSRGEGFFMRTNIQYF.

For this clonotype: A much larger clone differs by one base, so this may be a read error. The rearrangement uses TRBV2 and TRBJ2-5; TRBD1 or TRBD2 may be the D gene (5 bases each). The CDR3 is 18 amino acids. The germline V gene encodes CDR1 SNHLY and CDR2 FYNNEI. V shed 8 bases and J shed 0 bases, with 25 bases lying between them. CDR3 in amino acids: CASCLAQRGRPYQETQYF. The CDR3 DNA follows: TGTGCCAGCTGTTTAGCGCAGAGGGGCCGTCCTTACCAAGAGACCCAGTACTTC.

This clonotype came up a few times. The rearrangement links TRBV20-1 to TRBJ2-1, with TRBD1 matching over 11 bases. The junction had 2 bases not matched to a gene; V was cut back by 3 bases and J by 7 bases. The germline gives CDR1 DFQATT, CDR2 SNEGSKA (reference sequence). This CDR3 is 13 amino acids long. CDR3 amino acids: CSASGDRGNEQFF. CDR3 in DNA: TGCAGTGCTAGCGGGGACAGGGGGAATGAGCAGTTCTTC.

V usage is TRBV5-1 and J usage is TRBJ2-7; D is perhaps TRBD2 (5 bases). Germline values: CDR1 SGHRS, CDR2 YFSETQ. The CDR3 has 14 residues. Trimming left V 4 bases short and J 3 bases short, with 14 bases between. CDR3 region: CASSPLYGNYEQYF. CDR3 DNA: TGCGCCAGCAGCCCCCTGTACGGGAACTACGAGCAGTACTTC.

The table lists this clonotype with many counts. The chain carries TRBV3-1 and TRBJ2-7; 9 bases fit TRBD2. Germline V gene sequence: CDR1 LGHDT, CDR2 YNNKEL (reference sequence). The CDR3 runs 16 residues. The junction had 5 bases not matched to a gene; V was cut back by 2 bases and J by 0 bases. CDR3 loop: CASSQWASGDSYEQYF. The CDR3 DNA reads as TGTGCCAGCAGCCAATGGGCTAGCGGGGACTCCTACGAGCAGTACTTC.

This clonotype was detected many times. A junction boundary mismatches the germline segment, possibly from a read error. The rearrangement uses TRBV20-1 and TRBJ2-3; 8 bases are a match to TRBD2. CDR3 length equals 12 residues. Germline CDR1 reads DFQATT; CDR2 reads SNEGSKA (reference sequence). CDR3 amino acids: CSASPVGLASPF. The CDR3 bases are TGCAGTGCTAGCCCGGTCGGACTAGCTTCTCCCTTT.